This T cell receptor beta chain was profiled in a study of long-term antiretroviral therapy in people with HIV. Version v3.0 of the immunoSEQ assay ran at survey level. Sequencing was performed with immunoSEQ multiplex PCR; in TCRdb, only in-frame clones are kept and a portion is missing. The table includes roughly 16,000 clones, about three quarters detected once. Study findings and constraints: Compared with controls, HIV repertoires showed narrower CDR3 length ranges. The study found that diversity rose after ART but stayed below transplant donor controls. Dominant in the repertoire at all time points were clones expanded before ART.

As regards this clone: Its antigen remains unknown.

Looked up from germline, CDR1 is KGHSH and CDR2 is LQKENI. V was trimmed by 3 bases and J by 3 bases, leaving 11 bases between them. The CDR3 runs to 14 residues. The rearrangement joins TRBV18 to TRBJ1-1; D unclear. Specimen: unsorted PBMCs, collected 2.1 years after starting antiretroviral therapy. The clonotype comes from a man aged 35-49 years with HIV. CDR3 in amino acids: CASSPPSEDTEAFF. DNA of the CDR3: TGTGCCAGCTCACCGCCCTCGGAGGACACTGAAGCTTTCTTT. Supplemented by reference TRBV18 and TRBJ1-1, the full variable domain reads NAGVMQNPRHLVRRRGQEARLRCSPMKGHSHVYWYRQLPEEGLKFMVYLQKENIIDESGMPKERFSAEFPKEGPSILRIQQVVRGDSAAYFCASSPPSEDTEAFFGQGTRLTVV.